This T cell receptor (beta chain) emerged from a study of beta chain features in type 1 diabetes. The isolated RNA, all of it, was reverse transcribed, so expressed TCRB transcripts were what got sequenced. An average roughly 3.5 million reads came from naive, central memory and regulatory T cell samples. The data were produced by immunoSEQ multiplex PCR, yet TCRdb's version contains in-frame clones alone and is incomplete. This repertoire shows roughly 260,000 clones, roughly 22% found once; its top ten account for more than 0.025%. Sorting gave populations that all exceeded 95% purity. With regard to this clone: Its antigen is undetermined.

The V gene lost 4 bases and the J gene lost 1 base, with 10 bases spanning the gap. CDR3 length: 14 amino acids. From germline, CDR1 is MDHEN and CDR2 SYDVKM. Findings and caveats of the study: Moderately but significantly shorter TCRB CDR3s were found in Type 1 diabetes patients in all four CD4+ subsets. Cells with high TCR expression could be over-represented when cDNA is sequenced. More deletions and fewer insertions at VDJ junctions were seen in type 1 diabetes patients.

Sequenced: naive CD4+ T cells from blood. The clonotype comes from a woman aged 40 to 50 with type 1 diabetes. The chain has TRBV28 and TRBJ1-1; D may be TRBD1 (6 bases). For the CDR3, the DNA is TGTGCCAGCAGTTCCGGGACACCGAACACTGAAGCTTTCTTT. Amino acids: CASSSGTPNTEAFF.